The rows below give T cell receptor beta chains drawn from one sample of a study of cytomegalovirus exposure and HLA in healthy donors. The method was immunoSEQ multiplex PCR; TCRdb's version includes in-frame clones alone and lacks a portion of them. The repertoire holds about 180,000 clones, with 80% to 90% as singletons. The sequencing sample was made of PBMCs. These TCRs come from a woman aged 25-40 years in good health and CMV-seronegative. The CDR3 runs from the conserved cysteine through the conserved F or W. D genes are given only for firm matches. Some rows mark clone size as missing; the rest say once, few, many or name a class of expanded clone.

d_gene,j_gene,abundance,v_gene,CDR3nt,CDR3aa
.,TRBJ2-7,.,TRBV6-1,TGTGCCAGCAGTGAAATCCTCGGGACAACCGGGACCGAGCAGTACTTC,CASSEILGTTGTEQYF
.,TRBJ2-7,once,TRBV6-6,TGTGCCAGCAGTTACTCCTCCGCGCGGAACGAGCAGTACTTC,CASSYSSARNEQYF
.,TRBJ2-7,.,TRBV4-1,TGCGCCAGCAGCCCGCGAGAGAATACCTACGAGCAGTACTTC,CASSPRENTYEQYF
TRBD2,TRBJ2-2,.,TRBV6-4,TGTGCCAGCACCGAAACTAGCGGGGGGGCCGCCGGGGAGCTGTTTTTT,CASTETSGGAAGELFF
TRBD1,TRBJ1-1,.,TRBV6-6,TGTGCCAGCAGTAGACAGGGGGAAACTGAAGCTTTCTTT,CASSRQGETEAFF
.,TRBJ1-4,.,TRBV7-8,TGTGCCAGCAGCTCAACAGATGCAACTAATGAAAAACTGTTTTTT,CASSSTDATNEKLFF
TRBD1,TRBJ1-5,once,TRBV10-1,TGCGCCAGCAGGCCTAAGACAGGGGGAGAATACCAGCCCCAGCATTTT,CASRPKTGGEYQPQHF
.,TRBJ2-7,.,TRBV5-4,TGTGCCAGCAGCTTGGAGGGGAATTATCACGAGCAGTACTTC,CASSLEGNYHEQYF
TRBD1,TRBJ1-5,.,TRBV18,TGTGCCAGCTCATACAGGGGTTCCAATCAGCCCCAGCATTTT,CASSYRGSNQPQHF
.,TRBJ2-7,.,TRBV27,TGTGCCAGCAAACCACGAGGGACAACGGGCTCCTACGAGCAGTACTTC,CASKPRGTTGSYEQYF
TRBD1,TRBJ1-2,.,TRBV6-1,TGTGCCAGCAAGGAGGGGGCCTTTGGCTACACCTTC,CASKEGAFGYTF
TRBD2,TRBJ2-1,.,TRBV2,TGTGCCAGCAGTTGGTTAGCGGGGGGCAAGTACAATGAGCAGTTCTTC,CASSWLAGGKYNEQFF
.,TRBJ2-5,.,TRBV6-5,TGTGCCAGCAGTTACGCCGGGACTCACCTTGGGACCCAGTACTTC,CASSYAGTHLGTQYF
TRBD1,TRBJ1-2,.,TRBV5-1,TGCGCCAGCAGCTTCGACAGGGATGGCTACACCTTC,CASSFDRDGYTF
.,TRBJ2-5,.,TRBV9,TGTGCCAGCAGCGTTGGGGACTCCCAAGAGACCCAGTACTTC,CASSVGDSQETQYF
.,TRBJ1-4,.,TRBV21-1,TGTGCCAGCAGCGCTCACACAGGGGCAGGAGGTGAAAAACTGTTTTTT,CASSAHTGAGGEKLFF
.,TRBJ1-2,.,TRBV13,TGTGCCAGCAGCCTTGGTCGAGGGAGGGGGGCCTATGGCTACACCTTC,CASSLGRGRGAYGYTF
.,TRBJ1-5,.,TRBV4-1,TGCGCCAGCAGCCAAGATCTGGGCACCAATCAGCCCCAGCATTTT,CASSQDLGTNQPQHF
.,TRBJ1-3,.,TRBV21-1,TGTGCCAGCAGCAACTATCCCCTACGAAAGGGAAGACAGCTTGGAAACACCATATATTTT,CASSNYPLRKGRQLGNTIYF
.,TRBJ1-6,.,TRBV7-6,TGTGCCAGCAGCCCCCGAACGGGTTCACCCCTCCACTTT,CASSPRTGSPLHF
TRBD2,TRBJ2-3,.,TRBV4-1,TGCGCCAGCAGCCAAGGCGCGACTAGCGGGGCCACAGATACGCAGTATTTT,CASSQGATSGATDTQYF
TRBD1,TRBJ2-1,.,TRBV4-2,TGTGCCAGCAGCCAAGCGGCCGGACAGGGCAACTACAATGAGCAGTTCTTC,CASSQAAGQGNYNEQFF
TRBD1,TRBJ1-1,.,TRBV18,TGTGCCAGCTCACCATGGACAGGGCCCAGAGGGGAAGCTTTCTTT,CASSPWTGPRGEAFF
.,TRBJ1-1,.,TRBV7-2,TGTGCCAGCAGACGTGACGAGGTGGCTGAAGCTTTCTTT,CASRRDEVAEAFF
.,TRBJ1-5,.,TRBV6-5,TGTGCCAGCAGTATCCCGGGGCAGCCCCAGCATTTT,CASSIPGQPQHF
TRBD2,TRBJ2-3,.,TRBV6-1,TGTGCCAGCAGTGTGACTAGCGGGGGCCCGGCAGATACGCAGTATTTT,CASSVTSGGPADTQYF
TRBD1,TRBJ2-7,.,TRBV9,TGTGCCAGCAGCGTAGAAGGGACAGGGATAAACGAGCAGTACTTC,CASSVEGTGINEQYF
TRBD2,TRBJ2-4,.,TRBV7-8,TGTGCCAGCAGCTTAGATCCTAGCGGGGGGAATTGGGACATTCAGTACTTC,CASSLDPSGGNWDIQYF
TRBD2,TRBJ2-5,.,TRBV4-1,TGCGCCAGCAGCCAATTAGCGGGGGGGCGGGAGACCCAGTACTTC,CASSQLAGGRETQYF
TRBD1,TRBJ2-7,once,TRBV9,TGTGCCAGCAGCGTGACAGGGGGCTCCTCCTACGAGCAGTACTTC,CASSVTGGSSYEQYF
.,TRBJ1-3,few,TRBV7-2,TGTGCCAGCAGTCATACAGGGCAAGGAAACACCATATATTTT,CASSHTGQGNTIYF
.,TRBJ2-5,.,TRBV11-2,TGTGCCAGCAGCTTAGGAGAAGAGACCCAGTACTTC,CASSLGEETQYF
TRBD2,TRBJ2-5,.,TRBV2,TGTGCCACCCCGGGGCTAGCGGGGATCAAGTCCTCCCAGTACTTC,CATPGLAGIKSSQYF
.,TRBJ2-5,.,TRBV25-1,TGTGCCAGCAGTGACCCCCGGGGGGCCCCAAGAGAGACCCAGTACTTC,CASSDPRGAPRETQYF
TRBD1,TRBJ2-2,.,TRBV7-8,TGTGCCAGCAGCTCCGCAAGGACAGGGCACACCGGGGAGCTGTTTTTT,CASSSARTGHTGELFF
.,TRBJ2-2,.,TRBV5-1,TGCGCCAGCAGCTTGCGGGAACCGAACACCGGGGAGCTGTTTTTT,CASSLREPNTGELFF
.,TRBJ2-7,.,TRBV27,TGTGCCAGCAGTTTAAATGGCTTACGATACGAGCAGTACTTC,CASSLNGLRYEQYF
TRBD1,TRBJ1-5,.,TRBV6-1,TGTGCCAGCAGTGCGGACAGGGCTCAGCCCCAGCATTTT,CASSADRAQPQHF
TRBD1,TRBJ1-6,.,TRBV4-2,TGTGCCAGCAACCAAATAAGGCAGGGGGCGTCTTCCTATAATTCACCCCTCCACTTT,CASNQIRQGASSYNSPLHF
.,TRBJ1-5,.,TRBV15,TGTGCCACCAGTCGACAGTACAATCAGCCCCAGCATTTT,CATSRQYNQPQHF
.,TRBJ1-5,.,TRBV5-5,TGTGCCAGCAGCTCCGACACTGACACGAATCAGCCCCAGCATTTT,CASSSDTDTNQPQHF
.,TRBJ1-2,once,TRBV11-2,TGTGCCAGCAGCTACCAGCCAAACCAAGGGGATGGCTACACCTTC,CASSYQPNQGDGYTF
TRBD2,TRBJ2-3,.,TRBV5-4,TGTGCCAGCAGTCCGACTAGCGGGGGAACAGATACGCAGTATTTT,CASSPTSGGTDTQYF
TRBD2,TRBJ2-3,once,TRBV27,TGTGCCAGCAGCCACGGGGGGTACTCCACAGATACGCAGTATTTT,CASSHGGYSTDTQYF
.,TRBJ1-2,.,TRBV11-2,TGTGCCAGCAGCTTCCCCGGGAAGAAAGATGGCTACACCTTC,CASSFPGKKDGYTF
.,TRBJ2-7,.,TRBV18,TGTGCCAGCTCACCACCCCAGGGCGTCGAGCAGTACTTC,CASSPPQGVEQYF
TRBD1,TRBJ1-2,.,TRBV7-8,TGTGCCAGCAGCCCCGAGAGGACAGGGAAGATTGGTGGCTACACCTTC,CASSPERTGKIGGYTF
TRBD2,TRBJ2-1,once,TRBV29-1,TGCAGCGTTGGAGGGGGACTAGCGGGGGACCTGTACAATGAGCAGTTCTTC,CSVGGGLAGDLYNEQFF
.,TRBJ2-5,.,TRBV27,TGTGCCAGCAGTCGCCTGGGGAGTTCAAGCACCCAGTACTTC,CASSRLGSSSTQYF
TRBD1,TRBJ1-1,.,TRBV19,TGTGCCAGTAGTTTGGGCAGGGGGCCGCGCCCCACTGAAGCTTTCTTT,CASSLGRGPRPTEAFF
TRBD2,TRBJ2-1,.,TRBV5-1,TGCGCCAGCAGCTTAGTACTAGCGGGGGGGGTTAATGAGCAGTTCTTC,CASSLVLAGGVNEQFF
.,TRBJ1-1,few,TRBV7-9,TGTGCCAGCAGCTTAGATTCAGACAGTGAAGCTTTCTTT,CASSLDSDSEAFF
TRBD1,TRBJ1-1,.,TRBV27,TGTGCCAGCAGTCTACGGGACAGGGAGACGTCTGAAGCTTTCTTT,CASSLRDRETSEAFF
TRBD1,TRBJ1-2,.,TRBV11-2,TGTGCCAGCAGCGCGGACAGGTCTGGTGGCTACACCTTC,CASSADRSGGYTF